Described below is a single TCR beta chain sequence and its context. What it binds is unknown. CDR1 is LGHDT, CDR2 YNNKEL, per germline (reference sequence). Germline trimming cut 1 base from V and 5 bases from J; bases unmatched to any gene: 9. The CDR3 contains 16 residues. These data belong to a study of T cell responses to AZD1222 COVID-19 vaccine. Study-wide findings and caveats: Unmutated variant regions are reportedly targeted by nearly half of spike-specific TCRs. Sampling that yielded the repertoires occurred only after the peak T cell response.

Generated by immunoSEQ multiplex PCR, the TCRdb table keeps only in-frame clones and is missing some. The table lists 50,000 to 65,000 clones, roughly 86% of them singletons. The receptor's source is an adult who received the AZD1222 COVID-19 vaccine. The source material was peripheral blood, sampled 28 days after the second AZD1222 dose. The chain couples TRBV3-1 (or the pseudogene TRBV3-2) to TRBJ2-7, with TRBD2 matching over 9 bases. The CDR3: CASSQAGAGGFHEQYF. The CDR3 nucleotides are TGTGCCAGCAGCCAAGCTGGCGCGGGAGGGTTCCACGAGCAGTACTTC.